A selection of T cell receptor beta chains follows, all from one sample in a study of shared clonotypes between healthy human individuals. Produced via immunoSEQ multiplex PCR; TCRdb's table is partial and in-frame only. The top ten clones hold approximately 0.38% of a sample with approximately 1.5 million clones, roughly 98.5% of them seen once. Sequencing was performed on naive CD4+ T cells sorted from blood. All receptors come from a man aged 25 to 40 in good health. CDR3s include the opening cysteine and the closing phenylalanine or tryptophan. A D gene is named only where the DNA matches it firmly.

v_gene	d_gene	j_gene	CDR3aa
TRBV19	-	TRBJ1-3	CASRVSSGNTIYF
TRBV9	-	TRBJ2-7	CASSPRTRPYEQYF
TRBV28	-	TRBJ2-5	CASRDTGIETQYF
TRBV18	-	TRBJ2-5	CASSQQGRIETQYF
TRBV9	TRBD1	TRBJ1-2	CASSVGQGGNYGYTF
TRBV14	TRBD2	TRBJ2-7	CASSQLAGVSEQYF
TRBV6-1	-	TRBJ2-5	CASSDQAPAGSTQYF
TRBV2	TRBD1	TRBJ2-1	CASTETGAYNEQFF
TRBV4-3	TRBD1	TRBJ1-2	CASSQGGRTGLGYTF
TRBV4-1	TRBD1	TRBJ2-5	CATSGQGAEGETQYF
TRBV7-6	TRBD1	TRBJ2-5	CASSPRTGQETQYF
TRBV28	-	TRBJ2-3	CASSPPRADTQYF
TRBV19	TRBD2	TRBJ2-1	CASSIFGLAGGLHHEQFF
TRBV5-5	-	TRBJ1-1	CASSLGVNTEAFF
TRBV13	-	TRBJ2-7	CASSSAGSHEQYF
TRBV5-1	-	TRBJ1-5	CASSLTGLSNQPQHF
TRBV6-1	-	TRBJ2-7	CASIGSSASYEQYF
TRBV14	-	TRBJ2-1	CASREGGGGNEQFF
TRBV5-6	-	TRBJ2-7	CASSLVGKGYEQYF
TRBV9	TRBD1	TRBJ2-7	CASSLTGASYEQYF
TRBV7-3	-	TRBJ2-2	CASSLRMAGELFF
TRBV7-9	-	TRBJ2-2	CASNLLAPNTGELFF
TRBV5-1	TRBD1	TRBJ2-3	CASSQLGPTGDRNTQYF
TRBV2	-	TRBJ2-1	CASSSGFF
TRBV30	-	TRBJ2-1	CAWSVGPGTQFF
TRBV7-9	TRBD2	TRBJ2-1	CASSSIVGSGSLGYNEQFF
TRBV5-1	-	TRBJ2-1	CASRLTVSSYNEQFF
TRBV10-1	-	TRBJ2-7	CASSESLFGQSSYEQYF
TRBV27	-	TRBJ2-7	CASVGFVPSYEQYF
TRBV21-1	-	TRBJ2-6	CASSTKGRGLEGLGSGANVLTF
TRBV14	-	TRBJ2-7	CASSRSASYEQYF
TRBV28	-	TRBJ2-7	CASRSRGGSYEQYF
TRBV5-6	TRBD1	TRBJ1-5	CASSADRGHQPQHF
TRBV4-1	-	TRBJ1-4	CASSQVSSLTAEKLFF
TRBV9	-	TRBJ2-5	CASSASLLETQYF
TRBV18	-	TRBJ2-5	CASSPPYPRGLTQETQYF
TRBV5-1	TRBD2	TRBJ2-1	CASSFGTGLLAGGIGSYNEQFF
TRBV5-4	TRBD2	TRBJ2-7	CASSPGAGAFSYEQYF
TRBV2	-	TRBJ1-5	CASRVQVDKNQPQHF
TRBV19	-	TRBJ2-3	CASSIVSQYTDTQYF
TRBV11-3	-	TRBJ2-7	CASSEGGSSYEQYF
TRBV5-5	-	TRBJ2-5	CASSRVRGGQETQYF
TRBV14	TRBD1	TRBJ2-5	CASSHLTGGKETQYF